The 14 T cell receptor beta chains given below trace back to one sample, sequenced in a study of blood T cell repertoires in COVID-19. The data were produced by immunoSEQ multiplex PCR, yet TCRdb's version contains in-frame clones alone and is incomplete. The sample lists under 75,000 clones; around 88% were seen once. Sequencing was performed on peripheral blood. These receptors all come from a woman of 80 years or more with active COVID-19.

The rearrangement links TRBV4-2 to TRBJ2-1; TRBD2 agrees at 14 bases. Per germline, CDR1 LGHNA and CDR2 YNFKEQ. The V segment lost 1 base and the J segment 7 bases; nucleotides outside the gene matches: 0. This CDR3 is built from 15 residues. CDR3 loop: CASSQGTSGGNEQFF. CDR3 sequence (DNA): TGTGCCAGCAGCCAAGGGACTAGCGGGGGGAATGAGCAGTTCTTC.

The gene calls are TRBV4-1 and TRBJ1-2; unclear D gene. Germline values: CDR1 MGHRA, CDR2 YSYEKL. The CDR3 runs 15 residues. Deletions cut 0 bases from V and 3 bases from J, with 11 bases between. CDR3 DNA: TGCGCCAGCAGCCAAGAGCCTGCGTCATACTATGGCTACACCTTC. It is translated as CASSQEPASYYGYTF.

The V and J genes are TRBV10-1 and TRBJ2-3; no reliable D call. Germline V gene lookup returns CDR1 WNHNN and CDR2 SYGVQD (reference sequence). CDR3 length: 13 residues. With 3 bases removed from V and 3 bases from J, the gap between germline ends came to 7 bases. CDR3 sequence: CASSDALTDTQYF. In DNA form, the CDR3 reads TGCGCCAGCAGTGATGCACTGACAGATACGCAGTATTTT.

The chain recombines TRBV5-6 with TRBJ1-4, with TRBD1 matching 8 bases. Germline V gives CDR1 SGHDT, CDR2 YYEEEE. J lost 8 bases, V lost 1 base, and 4 bases had no gene match. The CDR3 covers 14 residues. The CDR3 DNA follows: TGTGCCAGCAGCTTGTTACAGGGGGACGAAAAACTGTTTTTT. Protein sequence: CASSLLQGDEKLFF.

This sequence joins TRBV10-1 and TRBJ2-1, with 9 nucleotides matching TRBD2. With 2 bases clipped from V and 4 bases from J, the junction kept 6 bases outside the gene matches. There are 16 residues in the CDR3. CDR1 and CDR2 from the germline V gene are WNHNN and SYGVQD (reference sequence). This chain's CDR3 is CASSEDSGGYYNEQFF. The CDR3 nucleotides are TGCGCCAGCAGTGAGGATAGCGGGGGCTATTACAATGAGCAGTTCTTC.

The V and J genes are TRBV9 and TRBJ2-5; 7 bases fit TRBD2. This CDR3 contains 17 residues. The V gene's germline CDR1 is SGDLS and CDR2 YYNGEE. With V trimmed by 0 bases and J by 1 base, 9 bases remained unmatched. The CDR3 DNA reads TGTGCCAGCAGCGTAGCTGTGGGGGGAGGGATCCAAGAGACCCAGTACTTC. Amino acid sequence: CASSVAVGGGIQETQYF. Based on the CDR3 plus reference TRBV9 and TRBJ2-5, the full variable domain is DSGVTQTPKHLITATGQRVTLRCSPRSGDLSVYWYQQSLDQGLQFLIQYYNGEERAKGNILERFSAQQFPDLHSELNLSSLELGDSALYFCASSVAVGGGIQETQYFGPGTRLLVL.

The J gene is TRBJ2-1, the V gene TRBV9; 13 nucleotides align to TRBD2. J lost 6 bases, V lost 4 bases, and 7 bases had no gene match. Germline loops: CDR1 SGDLS, CDR2 YYNGEE. This CDR3 region has 16 residues. CDR3 DNA sequence: TGTGCCAGCAGCCTCTTAAGGACTAGCGGGAGCAATGAGCAGTTCTTC. Amino acid sequence: CASSLLRTSGSNEQFF.

This chain connects TRBV11-2 to TRBJ2-2, with 13 positions matching TRBD2. Trimming at V came to 6 bases and at J to 7 bases, leaving 5 bases not matched to a gene. Germline values: CDR1 SGHAT, CDR2 FQNNGV. The CDR3 runs 15 residues. The CDR3 sequence is CASRLAGGLGGELFF. CDR3 DNA: TGTGCCAGCAGACTAGCGGGGGGGCTAGGCGGGGAGCTGTTTTTT.

The chain has TRBV7-9 and TRBJ2-7, with 7 bases matching TRBD1. Trimming at V came to 5 bases and at J to 5 bases, leaving 12 bases not matched to a gene. The germline gives CDR1 SEHNR, CDR2 FQNEAQ (reference sequence). The CDR3 covers 15 residues. CDR3 sequence: CASSGLGQPLHEQYF. CDR3 nucleotide sequence: TGTGCCAGCAGCGGTTTGGGACAGCCCCTCCACGAGCAGTACTTC.

This chain uses TRBV4-3 with TRBJ2-1; D uncertain. The CDR3 runs 15 residues. From germline, CDR1 is LGHNA and CDR2 YSLEER. V gave up 0 bases and J gave up 4 bases, with 10 bases separating them. CDR3 protein: CASSQDPVLYNEQFF. The CDR3 region has the DNA TGCGCCAGCAGCCAAGATCCAGTGTTATACAATGAGCAGTTCTTC.

The J gene is TRBJ2-3, the V gene TRBV10-3, with D tentatively TRBD2 (6 bases). Looked up from germline, CDR1 is ENHRY and CDR2 is SYGVKD. The CDR3 is 16 amino acids. Trimming pared 2 bases from V and 0 bases from J, leaving 12 bases between. CDR3 in DNA: TGTGCCATCAGTGAGGGATTGGACTACAGCACAGATACGCAGTATTTT. Translation: CAISEGLDYSTDTQYF.

The chain carries TRBV11-2 and TRBJ1-1; a possible D gene is TRBD1 (5 bases). From germline, CDR1 is SGHAT and CDR2 FQNNGV. V lost 5 bases and J 1 base, leaving 8 bases between the germline ends. The CDR3 totals 13 residues. The chain's CDR3 is CASSAQGNTEAFF. In DNA form, the CDR3 reads TGTGCCAGCAGCGCGCAGGGGAACACTGAAGCTTTCTTT.

This chain joins TRBV7-2 and TRBJ1-2; maybe TRBD1 (6 bases). CDR1 and CDR2 from the germline V gene are SGHTA and FQGNSA. The CDR3 sequence is 15 residues long. V was shortened by 4 bases and J by 4 bases, with 16 bases between the two germline ends. CDR3 amino acids: CASSSGTGGVYGYTF. The CDR3 DNA is TGTGCCAGCAGCTCTGGGACGGGGGGCGTCTATGGCTACACCTTC.

J is TRBJ1-1 and V is TRBV7-9, with a weak D call TRBD1 (5 bases). The V and J ends lost 1 base and 7 bases respectively, with 7 bases between them. CDR3 length: 12 amino acids. Germline V gives CDR1 SEHNR, CDR2 FQNEAQ (reference sequence). CDR3 sequence (DNA): TGTGCCAGCAGCTTAGAGGGGTTTGAAGCTTTCTTT. The encoded protein is CASSLEGFEAFF. The complete variable domain, with remaining parts taken from reference TRBV7-9 and TRBJ1-1, reads DTGVSQNPRHKITKRGQNVTFRCDPISEHNRLYWYRQTLGQGPEFLTYFQNEAQLEKSRLLSDRFSAERPKGSFSTLEIQRTEQGDSAMYLCASSLEGFEAFFGQGTRLTVV.